This TCR beta chain was retrieved from a study of blood T cell repertoires in COVID-19. Turning to the study itself: Donors in the United States, Italy and Spain gave samples during acute or convalescent COVID-19. T cells, B-cell-depleted T cells, or PBMCs supplied cDNA or gDNA.

V lost 7 bases, J lost 2 bases, and 14 bases lay in between. Germline V lookup: CDR1 MNHEY, CDR2 SVGAGI. The CDR3 is 14 residues long. A Seattle source enrolled patients during active infection and followed them longitudinally. How the authors handled the data: Nucleated cell counts were estimated from reference gene primer amplification. The data were produced by immunoSEQ multiplex PCR, yet TCRdb's version contains in-frame clones alone and is incomplete. V and J calls and clone size are as listed in that table; D and trimming were resolved from the DNA. The sample carries 250,000 to 400,000 clones, about 90% recorded once.

Sequencing input: peripheral blood. The V and J genes are TRBV6-5 and TRBJ1-1; TRBD1 is a possible D gene (6 bases). This clonotype was sampled from a woman between 25 and 40 years old with COVID-19, enrolled during active disease. The CDR3 DNA is TGTGCCAGCAATCGGGACACCTTAAACACTGAAGCTTTCTTT. This translates into CASNRDTLNTEAFF.